Following are 23 T cell receptor beta chains from one sample sequenced in a study of glioma-infiltrating T cells. Amplification of TCR alpha and beta CDR3 regions from RNA used iRepertoire nested multiplex PCR. TCRdb re-derived calls from the multiplex PCR reads in MiXCR, one entry per CDR3 protein. The sample holds a few hundred thousand distinct CDR3 sequences, 35% to 45% seen once. Source material: glioma tissue, nonneoplastic brain tissue, or PBMCs (not recorded which). Receptors originate from a human donor with low-grade glioma or glioblastoma, undergoing nonglioma brain surgery, or in good health (not recorded which).

Concerning this clonotype itself: Its ends do not fully match the called genes, so a read error is possible. The J gene is TRBJ1-2, the V gene TRBV18; D is possibly TRBD1 (6 bases). Germline CDR1 and CDR2: KGHSH and LQKENI. The CDR3 length is 14 residues. For the CDR3, the DNA is TGTGCCAGCTCATACGGAGCAGGGGAGTATGGCTACGCCTTC. It is translated as CASSYGAGEYGYAF.

Only a few counts were recorded for this clonotype. This CDR3 reads CASSLDSPSYNEQFF. Written as DNA, the CDR3 is TGTGCCAGCAGCTTAGACAGTCCCTCCTACAATGAGCAGTTCTTC. The chain couples TRBV7-3 to TRBJ2-1, with D perhaps matching TRBD1 (5 bases). Trimming left V 2 bases short and J 0 bases short, with 8 bases between. CDR1 is SGHTA and CDR2 is FQGTGA in the germline V gene. The CDR3 extends over 15 amino acids.

The chain couples TRBV2 to TRBJ2-5; TRBD1 is a possible D gene (6 bases). The V end lost 3 bases, the J end lost 5 bases, and 13 bases lay between the germline ends. Germline V CDR1 and CDR2: SNHLY, FYNNEI. The CDR3 length is 14 residues. In DNA form, the CDR3 reads TGTGCCAGCAGTGACAGGGGATGGCGGGAGACCCAGTACTTC. This translates into CASSDRGWRETQYF.

This clonotype was seen a single time. The chain has TRBV27 and TRBJ2-1, with 7 bases identical to TRBD2. Trimming took 5 bases from V and 3 from J; bases not matched to a gene: 19. Per germline, CDR1 MNHEY and CDR2 SMNVEV (reference sequence). This CDR3 has 19 residues. CDR3: CASSPLVEGGPGGYNEQFF. CDR3 sequence (DNA): TGTGCCAGCAGTCCGTTAGTAGAGGGAGGGCCCGGGGGCTACAATGAGCAGTTCTTC.

As to this clonotype: Compared with germline, one end of the junction differs, possibly owing to a read error. V is TRBV6-5 and J is TRBJ2-1; 7 bases map to TRBD1. The CDR3 contains 15 residues. Germline lookup yields CDR1 MNHEY and CDR2 SVGAGI. The CDR3 loop is CASSYGQVKSNKQLF. The CDR3 DNA is TGTGCCAGCAGTTACGGACAGGTGAAGAGCAATAAGCAGCTCTTC.

There are a few counts of this clonotype. The chain uses TRBV27 and TRBJ1-1; TRBD1 might be the D (5 bases). The length of the CDR3 is 13 residues. V gave up 6 bases and J gave up 3 bases, with 11 bases separating them. The germline gives CDR1 MNHEY, CDR2 SMNVEV (reference sequence). The CDR3 sequence: CASSWGGDTEAFF. The DNA of the CDR3 is TGTGCCAGCAGCTGGGGGGGGGACACTGAAGCTTTCTTT.

The rearrangement uses TRBV7-2 and TRBJ2-5; 9 bases are a match to TRBD2. Germline V gene data show CDR1 as SGHTA and CDR2 as FQGNSA. Trimming took 5 bases from V and 1 from J; bases not matched to a gene: 11. The CDR3 has 17 residues. The CDR3 DNA sequence: TGTGCCAGCAGCCGGACCACGACTAGCGGACTCCAAGAGACCCAGTACTTC. This gives the protein CASSRTTTSGLQETQYF.

This clonotype occurred many times. The chain couples TRBV6-2 or TRBV6-3 to TRBJ1-2, with 8 bases fitting TRBD1. The trim removed 4 bases at V and 3 bases at J, leaving 10 bases unmatched. The CDR3 runs to 16 residues. The germline CDR1 and CDR2 sequences are MNHEY and SVGEGT. This chain's CDR3 is CASSWDRRSADYGYTF. DNA of the CDR3: TGTGCCAGCAGTTGGGACAGGCGTTCGGCAGACTATGGCTACACCTTC.

With respect to this clonotype: Since no conserved phenylalanine or tryptophan closes the CDR3, a read error is the likely cause. This chain joins TRBV27 and TRBJ2-7, with D maybe TRBD1 (6 bases). V was clipped by 5 bases and J by 7 bases, with 27 bases between them. CDR1 MNHEY and CDR2 SMNVEV come from the germline V gene (reference sequence). This CDR3 region has 17 residues. In DNA, the CDR3 is TGTGCCAGCAGTCATAATCGCCGGGACAATCGCTACAATGAGCAGTACTTA. Amino acids: CASSHNRRDNRYNEQYL.

To note about this clonotype: Given a much more abundant clone one base away, this may be a read error. The rearrangement joins TRBV25-1 to TRBJ2-5; no reliable D call. There are 14 residues in the CDR3. The germline V gene encodes CDR1 MGHDK and CDR2 SYGVNS. The CDR3 loop reads CTSSEYADQETQYF. The CDR3 DNA sequence: TGTACCAGCAGTGAATACGCAGATCAAGAGACCCAGTACTTC.

Many counts were recorded for this clonotype. The V and J genes are TRBV6-5 and TRBJ2-3; TRBD2 matches 8 bases. CDR1 and CDR2 (germline): MNHEY, SVGAGI. V lost 2 bases and J lost 13; bases outside the gene matches: 2. This CDR3 spans 11 amino acids. The CDR3 sequence: CASSYGLAEYF. CDR3 nucleotides: TGTGCCAGCAGTTACGGACTAGCAGAGTATTTT.

With respect to this clonotype: A single base separates this from a much larger clone, so it may be a read error. This chain joins TRBV20-1 and TRBJ1-1; 8 bases are a match to TRBD1. This CDR3 has 11 amino acids. The germline V gene has CDR1 DFQATT and CDR2 SNEGSKA (reference sequence). This CDR3 reads CNGNLQGGAFF. Here the CDR3 DNA reads TGCAATGGGAACTTACAGGGGGGCGCTTTCTTT.

This chain joins TRBV27 and TRBJ2-5; no definite D call. The CDR3 length is 10 residues. Trimming pared 5 bases from V and 7 bases from J, leaving 5 bases between. CDR1 and CDR2 (germline): MNHEY, SMNVEV (reference sequence). CDR3 protein: CASSPGTQYF. The CDR3 DNA is TGTGCCAGCAGTCCCGGGACCCAGTACTTC.

This clonotype came up a few times. The V gene is TRBV28, the J gene TRBJ2-1; 11 bases line up with TRBD2. Germline V CDR1 and CDR2: MDHEN, SYDVKM. V dropped 6 bases and J dropped 9; count of bases not matched to a gene: 7. The CDR3 covers 14 residues. This chain's CDR3 is CASSSSGRLGEQFF. The CDR3 region has the DNA TGTGCCAGCAGCTCTAGCGGGAGGTTAGGTGAGCAGTTCTTC.

V gene TRBV7-9 combines with J gene TRBJ2-7, with 12 bases identical to TRBD2. The V and J ends lost 4 bases and 1 base, in that order; junction bases with no gene match: 17. Germline-derived CDR1 and CDR2 are SEHNR and FQNEAQ (reference sequence). CDR3 length: 20 amino acids. The CDR3 is CASSSDRARTSGIRSYEQYF. Here the CDR3 DNA reads TGTGCCAGCAGCTCGGACAGGGCGAGGACTAGCGGGATTCGTTCCTACGAGCAGTACTTC.

This clonotype was picked up a small number of times. A clone one base away is much larger, so this may be a read error. The final CDR3 position lacks the conserved phenylalanine or tryptophan, pointing to a likely read error. The chain uses TRBV27 and TRBJ2-7; a weak D match, TRBD1 (5 bases). The CDR3 spans 16 residues. V was trimmed by 5 bases and J by 7 bases, leaving 24 bases between them. CDR1 and CDR2 from the germline V gene are MNHEY and SMNVEV (reference sequence). The CDR3 DNA reads TGTGCCAGCAGTCGCTTAGGGGCTGACAGTAGGGTAGAGCAGTACTCC. This sequence encodes CASSRLGADSRVEQYS.

The rearrangement joins TRBV19 to TRBJ1-1, with D unresolved. V lost 1 base and J 0 bases, leaving 6 bases between the germline ends. The V gene's germline CDR1 is LNHDA and CDR2 SQIVND (reference sequence). The CDR3 has 14 amino acids. CDR3 in amino acids: CASSIVAVNTEAFF. The CDR3 nucleotides read TGTGCCAGTAGTATAGTTGCAGTGAACACTGAAGCTTTCTTT.

About this clonotype: Its ends do not fully match the called genes, so a read error is possible. The gene calls are TRBV27 and TRBJ2-3; the match to TRBD2 covers 7 bases. The CDR3 is 16 residues long. Germline loops: CDR1 MNHEY, CDR2 SMNVEV (reference sequence). The CDR3 DNA reads TGCGCCAGCAGCCCGAACGCGGGGGTCCCCACAGATACGCAGTATTTT. Translating it yields CASSPNAGVPTDTQYF.

As to this clonotype: A much larger clone differs from this one at a single base, so this may be a read error. Without the conserved terminal phenylalanine or tryptophan, this CDR3 likely stems from a read error. The chain is built from TRBV28 and TRBJ1-2; TRBD1 aligns across 8 bases. The trim removed 10 bases at V and 8 bases at J, leaving 9 bases unmatched. Germline CDR1 and CDR2: MDHEN and SYDVKM. CDR3 length equals 12 residues. CDR3 amino acids: CATEGQGAGYTL. The CDR3 bases are TGTGCCACCGAAGGACAGGGTGCCGGCTACACCCTC.

Concerning this clonotype: This may arise from a read error, as a much more abundant clone is one base away. The chain carries TRBV25-1 and TRBJ2-3; D uncertain. Germline values: CDR1 MGHDK, CDR2 SYGVNS. V was trimmed by 4 bases and J by 0 bases, leaving 14 bases between them. The CDR3 has 16 residues. In DNA form, the CDR3 reads TGTGCCAGCAGTGGCGATCCTGGCCGTAGCACAGATACGCAGTATTTT. Amino acids: CASSGDPGRSTDTQYF.

This clonotype was observed at least ten times. The rearrangement joins TRBV20-1 to TRBJ1-1, with D uncertain. In germline, CDR1 is DFQATT, CDR2 SNEGSKA (reference sequence). The CDR3 consists of 13 residues. Trimming shortened V by 6 bases and J by 1 base, and 12 bases separated the two germline ends. The CDR3 bases are TGCAGTGCAAGCATTTCAGGGAACACTGAAGCTTTCTTT. Its translation: CSASISGNTEAFF.

This clonotype was detected only once. This could be a read error, since a much larger clone is one nucleotide away. The chain has TRBV6-2 or TRBV6-3 and TRBJ2-7; 7 nucleotides match TRBD2. The CDR3 is 15 residues long. CDR1 and CDR2 from the germline V gene are MNHEY and SVGEGT. V dropped 8 bases and J dropped 2; count of bases not matched to a gene: 12. CDR3: CASGPPGRGTYEQYF. DNA for the CDR3: TGTGCCAGCGGTCCCCCTGGGAGGGGCACCTACGAGCAGTACTTC.

The rearrangement uses TRBV7-6 and TRBJ2-7, with 7 bases that match TRBD2. V lost 7 bases and J lost 2; bases outside the gene matches: 11. Germline CDR1 is SGHVS and CDR2 is FNYEAQ. This CDR3 comprises 15 residues. CDR3 in DNA: TGTGCCAGCACCGCCGGGGCTAGCGGAACCTACGAGCAGTACTTC. It yields the protein CASTAGASGTYEQYF.